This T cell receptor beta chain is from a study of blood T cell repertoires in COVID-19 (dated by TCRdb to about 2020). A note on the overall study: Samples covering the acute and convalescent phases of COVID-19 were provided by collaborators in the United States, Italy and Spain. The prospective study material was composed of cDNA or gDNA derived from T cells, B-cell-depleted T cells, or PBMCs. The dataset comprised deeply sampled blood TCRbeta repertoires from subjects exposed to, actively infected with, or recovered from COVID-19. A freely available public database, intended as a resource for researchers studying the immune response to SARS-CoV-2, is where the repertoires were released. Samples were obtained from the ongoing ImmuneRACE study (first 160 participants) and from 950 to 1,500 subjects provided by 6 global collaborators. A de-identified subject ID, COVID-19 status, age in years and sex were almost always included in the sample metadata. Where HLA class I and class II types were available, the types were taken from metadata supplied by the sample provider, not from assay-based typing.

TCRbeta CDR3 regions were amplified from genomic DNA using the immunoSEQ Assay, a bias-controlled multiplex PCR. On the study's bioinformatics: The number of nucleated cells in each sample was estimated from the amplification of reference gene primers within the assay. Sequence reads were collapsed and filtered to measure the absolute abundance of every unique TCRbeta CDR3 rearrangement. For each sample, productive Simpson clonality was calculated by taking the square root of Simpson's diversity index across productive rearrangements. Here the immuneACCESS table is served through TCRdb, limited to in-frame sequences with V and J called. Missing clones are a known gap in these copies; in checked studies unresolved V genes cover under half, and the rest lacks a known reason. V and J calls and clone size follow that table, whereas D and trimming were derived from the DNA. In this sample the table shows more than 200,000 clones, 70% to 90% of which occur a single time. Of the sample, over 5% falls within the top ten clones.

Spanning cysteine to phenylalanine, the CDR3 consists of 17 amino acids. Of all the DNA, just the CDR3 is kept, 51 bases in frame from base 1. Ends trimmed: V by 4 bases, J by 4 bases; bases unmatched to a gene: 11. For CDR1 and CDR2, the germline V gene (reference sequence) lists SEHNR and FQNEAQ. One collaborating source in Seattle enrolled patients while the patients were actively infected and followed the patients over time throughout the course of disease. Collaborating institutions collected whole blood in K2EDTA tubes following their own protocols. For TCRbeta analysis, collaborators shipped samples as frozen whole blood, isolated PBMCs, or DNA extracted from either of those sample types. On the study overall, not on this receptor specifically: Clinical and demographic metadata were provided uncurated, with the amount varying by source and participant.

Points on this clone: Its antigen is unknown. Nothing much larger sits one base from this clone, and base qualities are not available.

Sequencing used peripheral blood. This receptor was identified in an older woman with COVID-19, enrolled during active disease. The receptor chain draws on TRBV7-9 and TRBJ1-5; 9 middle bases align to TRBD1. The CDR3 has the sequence CASSSSPGQGINQPQHF. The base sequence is TGTGCCAGCAGCTCGTCCCCGGGACAGGGCATTAATCAGCCCCAGCATTTT.